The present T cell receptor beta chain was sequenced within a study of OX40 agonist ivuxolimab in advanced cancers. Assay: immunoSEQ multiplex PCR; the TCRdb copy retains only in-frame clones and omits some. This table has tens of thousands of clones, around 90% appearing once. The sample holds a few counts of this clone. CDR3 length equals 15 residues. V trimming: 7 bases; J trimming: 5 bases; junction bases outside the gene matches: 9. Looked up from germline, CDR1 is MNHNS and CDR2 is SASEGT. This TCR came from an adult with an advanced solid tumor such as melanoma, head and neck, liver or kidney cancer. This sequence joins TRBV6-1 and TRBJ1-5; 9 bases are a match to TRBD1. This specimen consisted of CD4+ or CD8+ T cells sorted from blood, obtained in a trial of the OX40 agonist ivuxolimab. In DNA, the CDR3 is TGTGCCAGCATGGTGCAGGGACAGGGAGATCAGCCCCAGCATTTT. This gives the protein CASMVQGQGDQPQHF.